The next 4 T cell receptor beta chains were all read from a single sample in a study of cytomegalovirus exposure and HLA in healthy donors. PCR used 60 Vbeta primers and 13 Jbeta primers. Using immunoSEQ multiplex PCR, the repertoire was profiled, and TCRdb retains in-frame clones only, with some absent. The sample lists about 130,000 clones, 65% to 80% seen once, with 4.2% in the top ten. Sequences were obtained from PBMCs. The receptors here all came from a male donor in good health and CMV-seropositive.

As concerns this clone: The junction does not match germline at one end; this may be a read error. The same CDR3 arises from other DNA sequences in this sample as well. V gene TRBV5-8 combines with J gene TRBJ1-1, with D perhaps TRBD1 (5 bases). There are 14 residues in the CDR3. Germline values: CDR1 SGHTS, CDR2 YDEGEE. CDR3: CASSLTWGWGEAFF. The CDR3 region has the DNA TGTGCCAGCAGCTTGACGTGGGGATGGGGCGAAGCCTTCTTT. The complete variable domain, with remaining parts taken from reference TRBV5-8 and TRBJ1-1, reads EAGVTQSPTHLIKTRGQQATLRCSPISGHTSVYWYQQALGLGLQFLLWYDEGEERNRGNFPPRFSGRQFPNYSSELNVNALELEDSALYLCASSLTWGWGEAFFGQGTRLTVV.

The rearrangement uses TRBV18 and TRBJ1-6; D might be TRBD1 (6 bases). Germline loops: CDR1 KGHSH, CDR2 LQKENI. The CDR3 contains 15 residues. V was cut by 3 bases and J by 7 bases, with 13 bases left in between. The CDR3 DNA reads TGTGCCAGCTCACCTGAGCTAGGACAGAATTCACCCCTCCACTTT. Protein: CASSPELGQNSPLHF.

Worth noting for this clone: No DNA is shown, since the ends of the CDR3 on it are uncertain; the CDR3 is the one TCRdb lists. The CDR3 protein is CASSSGQGGYEQYF. This sequence joins TRBV28 and TRBJ2-7; TRBD1 was called by the table and not checked on the DNA. A total of 14 residues make up the CDR3, ends included. The germline CDR1 and CDR2 sequences are MDHEN and SYDVKM.

The chain has TRBV2 and TRBJ1-2; D not resolved. The CDR3 contains 13 residues. Germline assignment: CDR1 SNHLY and CDR2 FYNNEI. V gave up 2 bases and J gave up 3 bases, with 7 bases separating them. CDR3 in DNA: TGTGCCAGCAGTGAATCAAACTACTATGGCTACACCTTC. Translated, it gives CASSESNYYGYTF.